This T cell receptor beta chain was recovered during a study of a mutant IDH1 vaccine in newly diagnosed glioma. The overall study: Patients previously underwent radiotherapy, temozolomide, or both, and most underwent both. Broader study findings: Pseudoprogression looked unconnected to shifts in top peripheral T cell clonotypes.

About this clone: Its specificity is unknown.

This table comes from immunoSEQ multiplex PCR, and its TCRdb copy is limited to in-frame clones, with some not included. Found here are approximately 92,000 clones, roughly four fifths of them singletons; the top ten hold 7.4%. The CDR3 contains 15 residues. V was clipped by 2 bases and J by 2 bases; unmatched bases: 2. Germline-derived CDR1 and CDR2 are MNHEY and SVGAGI. The sample's time point: baseline, week 1 (first vaccination visit). Treatment specified: pre-vaccination baseline after standard-of-care therapy. In every donor, the tumor was a new WHO grade 3 or 4 IDH1-mutant, ATRX-lost astrocytoma.

This specimen consisted of PBMCs, obtained from a glioma patient treated with radiotherapy, temozolomide or both. The TCR was taken from a woman aged 45-65 years with glioma. This chain joins TRBV6-5 and TRBJ2-5; 10 bases map to TRBD1. This CDR3 reads CASSYRTGGQETQYF. Here the CDR3 DNA reads TGTGCCAGCAGTTACCGGACAGGGGGACAAGAGACCCAGTACTTC.